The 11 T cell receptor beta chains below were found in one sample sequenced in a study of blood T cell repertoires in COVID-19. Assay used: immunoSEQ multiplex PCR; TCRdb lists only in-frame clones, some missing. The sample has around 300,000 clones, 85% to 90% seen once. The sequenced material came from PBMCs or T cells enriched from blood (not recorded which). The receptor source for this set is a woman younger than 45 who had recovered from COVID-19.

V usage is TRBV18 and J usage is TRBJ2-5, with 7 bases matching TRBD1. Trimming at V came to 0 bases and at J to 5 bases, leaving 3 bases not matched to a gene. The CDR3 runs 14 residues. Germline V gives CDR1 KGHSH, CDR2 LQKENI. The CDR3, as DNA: TGTGCCAGCTCACCACCAGGGGGCTCGGAGACCCAGTACTTC. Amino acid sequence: CASSPPGGSETQYF.

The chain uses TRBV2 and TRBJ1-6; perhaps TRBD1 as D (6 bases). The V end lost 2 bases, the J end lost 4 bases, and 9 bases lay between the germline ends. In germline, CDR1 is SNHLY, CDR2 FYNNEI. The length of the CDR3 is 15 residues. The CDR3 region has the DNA TGTGCCAGCAGTGAATACAGGGATTATAATTCACCCCTCCACTTT. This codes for CASSEYRDYNSPLHF.

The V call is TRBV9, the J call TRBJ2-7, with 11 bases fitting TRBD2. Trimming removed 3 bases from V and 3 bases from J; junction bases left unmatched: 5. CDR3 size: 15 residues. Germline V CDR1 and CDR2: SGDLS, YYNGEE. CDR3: CASSALAGGNYEQYF. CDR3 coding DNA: TGTGCCAGCAGCGCTCTAGCGGGAGGAAACTACGAGCAGTACTTC.

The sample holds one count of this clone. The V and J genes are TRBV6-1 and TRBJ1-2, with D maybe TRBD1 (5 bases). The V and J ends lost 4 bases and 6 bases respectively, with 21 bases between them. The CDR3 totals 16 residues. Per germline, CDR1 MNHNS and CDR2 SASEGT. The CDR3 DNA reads TGTGCCAGCAGTGCCCCCCTCGGGGGAAGCGCAGATGGCTACACCTTC. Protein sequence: CASSAPLGGSADGYTF.

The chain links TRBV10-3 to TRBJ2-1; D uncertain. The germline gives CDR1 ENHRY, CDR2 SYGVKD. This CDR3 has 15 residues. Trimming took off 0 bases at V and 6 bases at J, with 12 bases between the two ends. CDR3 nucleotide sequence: TGTGCCATCAGTGAGTCGGTACTATTTCGCAATGAGCAGTTCTTC. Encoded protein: CAISESVLFRNEQFF.

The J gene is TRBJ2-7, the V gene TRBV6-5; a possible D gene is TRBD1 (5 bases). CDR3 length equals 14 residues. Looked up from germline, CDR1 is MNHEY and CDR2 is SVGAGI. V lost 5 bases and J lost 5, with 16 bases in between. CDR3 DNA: TGTGCCAGCAGTCCTCAGGTTGGGGCAAACGAGCAGTACTTC. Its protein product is CASSPQVGANEQYF.

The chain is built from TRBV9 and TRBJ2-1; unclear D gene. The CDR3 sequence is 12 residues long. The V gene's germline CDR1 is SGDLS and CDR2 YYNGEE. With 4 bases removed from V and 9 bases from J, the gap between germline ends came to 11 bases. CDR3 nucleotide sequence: TGTGCCAGCAGCTTATACGGTGTTGAGCAGTTCTTC. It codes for CASSLYGVEQFF. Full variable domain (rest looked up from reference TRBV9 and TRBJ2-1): DSGVTQTPKHLITATGQRVTLRCSPRSGDLSVYWYQQSLDQGLQFLIQYYNGEERAKGNILERFSAQQFPDLHSELNLSSLELGDSALYFCASSLYGVEQFFGPGTRLTVL.

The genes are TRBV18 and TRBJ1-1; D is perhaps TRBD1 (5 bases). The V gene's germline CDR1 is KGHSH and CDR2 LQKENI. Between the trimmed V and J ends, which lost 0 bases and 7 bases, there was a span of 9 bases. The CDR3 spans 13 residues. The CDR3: CASSPPVRGEAFF. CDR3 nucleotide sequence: TGTGCCAGCTCACCACCAGTAAGGGGTGAAGCTTTCTTT.

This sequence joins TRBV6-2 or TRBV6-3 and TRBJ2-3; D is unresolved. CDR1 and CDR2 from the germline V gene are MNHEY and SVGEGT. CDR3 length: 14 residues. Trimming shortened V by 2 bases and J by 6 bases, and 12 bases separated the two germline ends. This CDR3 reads CASSYVSDGDTQYF. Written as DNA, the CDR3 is TGTGCCAGCAGTTACGTCAGCGATGGGGATACGCAGTATTTT.

The CDR3 reads CASSQGMGQGDQQYF. As DNA, the CDR3 is TGTGCCAGCAGCCAAGGAATGGGACAGGGGGACCAGCAGTACTTC. V is TRBV4-2 and J is TRBJ2-7; 11 bases are shared with TRBD1. V dropped 1 base and J dropped 8; count of bases not matched to a gene: 7. Germline lookup yields CDR1 LGHNA and CDR2 YNFKEQ. The CDR3 totals 15 residues.

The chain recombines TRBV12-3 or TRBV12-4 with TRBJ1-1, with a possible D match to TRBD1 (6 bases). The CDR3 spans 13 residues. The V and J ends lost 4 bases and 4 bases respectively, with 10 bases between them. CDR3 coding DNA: TGTGCCAGCAGTTCCAGGGGATCCACTGAAGCTTTCTTT. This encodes CASSSRGSTEAFF.